The sequence of this T cell receptor (beta chain) was determined in a study of shared clonotypes between healthy human individuals. Study-level points and caveats: Sharing across four donors was highest in naive CD4 (roughly 5%) and lowest in memory CD8 (roughly 0.4%). Depth of sequencing was expected to influence donor clonotype sharing. On the whole, naive subsets had larger estimated richness than memory subsets had.

Germline loops: CDR1 ENHRY, CDR2 SYGVKD. The V and J ends lost 8 bases and 9 bases respectively, with 11 bases between them. This CDR3 spans 11 amino acids. With respect to this clone: The antigen remains undetermined.

The protocol was immunoSEQ multiplex PCR, while the TCRdb copy is restricted to in-frame clones and leaves out a portion. The table records some 1.5 million clones, more than 95% of them present only once. The rearrangement links TRBV10-3 to TRBJ2-1, with D perhaps TRBD1 or TRBD2 (5 bases each). The receptor was isolated from a man between 25 and 39 years old in good health. The sample was naive CD4+ T cells sorted from blood. Subset indicated: CD45RA+ positively selected. The CDR3 region is CAIFTGGEQFF. DNA for the CDR3: TGTGCCATCTTTACAGGAGGTGAGCAGTTCTTC.